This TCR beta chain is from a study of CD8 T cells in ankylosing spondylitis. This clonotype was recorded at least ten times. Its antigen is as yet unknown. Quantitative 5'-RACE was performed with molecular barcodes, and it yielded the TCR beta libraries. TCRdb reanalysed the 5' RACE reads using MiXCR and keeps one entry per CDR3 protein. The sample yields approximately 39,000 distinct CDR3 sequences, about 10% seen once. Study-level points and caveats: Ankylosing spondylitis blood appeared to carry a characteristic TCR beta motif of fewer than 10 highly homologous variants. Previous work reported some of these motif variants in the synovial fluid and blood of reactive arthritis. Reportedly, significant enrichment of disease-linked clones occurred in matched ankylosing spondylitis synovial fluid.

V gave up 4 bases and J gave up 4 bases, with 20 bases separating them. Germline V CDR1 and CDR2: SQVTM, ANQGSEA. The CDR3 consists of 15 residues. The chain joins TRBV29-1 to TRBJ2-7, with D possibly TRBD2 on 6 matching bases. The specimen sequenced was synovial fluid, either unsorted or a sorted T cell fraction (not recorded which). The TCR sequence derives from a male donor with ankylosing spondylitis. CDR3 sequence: CSVVGASGGGYEQYF. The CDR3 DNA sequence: TGCAGCGTTGTGGGCGCGTCTGGGGGAGGTTACGAGCAGTACTTC.